This note documents a single T cell receptor (beta chain) sequence. The source of the sample is a study of blood T cell repertoires in COVID-19. The assay was immunoSEQ multiplex PCR, and TCRdb's table has in-frame clones only and misses some. Of 95,000 to 120,000 clones listed, 84% are singletons. V dropped 6 bases and J dropped 0; count of bases not matched to a gene: 4. Germline V gives CDR1 ENHRY, CDR2 SYGVKD. This CDR3 has 15 amino acids. The sample was peripheral blood. The TCR sequence derives from a woman aged 40 to 55 with acute or convalescent COVID-19. This rearrangement joins TRBV10-3 to TRBJ2-1; TRBD2 matches at 8 bases. The CDR3 region has the DNA TGTGCCATCAGGGGTAGCGGGGTCTCCTACAATGAGCAGTTCTTC. This encodes CAIRGSGVSYNEQFF.